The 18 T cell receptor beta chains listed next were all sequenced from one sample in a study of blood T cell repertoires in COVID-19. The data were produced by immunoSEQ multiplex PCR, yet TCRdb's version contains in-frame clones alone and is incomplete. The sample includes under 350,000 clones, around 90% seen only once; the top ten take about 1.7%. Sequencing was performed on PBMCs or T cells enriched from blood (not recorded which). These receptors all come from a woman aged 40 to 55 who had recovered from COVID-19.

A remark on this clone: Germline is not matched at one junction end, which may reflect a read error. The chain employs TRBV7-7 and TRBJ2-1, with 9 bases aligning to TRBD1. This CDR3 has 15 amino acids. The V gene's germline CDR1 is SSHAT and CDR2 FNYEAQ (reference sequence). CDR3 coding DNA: TGTGCTAGCAGCCCGGGGACAGGGCCGGGCAATGAGCAGTTCTTC. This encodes CASSPGTGPGNEQFF.

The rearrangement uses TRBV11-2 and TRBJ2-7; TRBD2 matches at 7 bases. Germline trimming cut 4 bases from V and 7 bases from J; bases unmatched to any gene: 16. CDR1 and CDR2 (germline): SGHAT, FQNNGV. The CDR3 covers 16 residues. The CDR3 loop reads CASSYTLLAAFEEQYF. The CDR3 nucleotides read TGTGCCAGCAGCTACACCCTGCTAGCGGCCTTTGAGGAGCAGTACTTC.

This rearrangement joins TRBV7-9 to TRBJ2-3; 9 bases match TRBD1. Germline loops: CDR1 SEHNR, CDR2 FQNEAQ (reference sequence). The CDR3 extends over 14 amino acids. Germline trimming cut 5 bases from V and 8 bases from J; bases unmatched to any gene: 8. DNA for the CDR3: TGTGCCAGCAGCGTCCGGGACAGGGAAGGTACGCAGTATTTT. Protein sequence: CASSVRDREGTQYF.

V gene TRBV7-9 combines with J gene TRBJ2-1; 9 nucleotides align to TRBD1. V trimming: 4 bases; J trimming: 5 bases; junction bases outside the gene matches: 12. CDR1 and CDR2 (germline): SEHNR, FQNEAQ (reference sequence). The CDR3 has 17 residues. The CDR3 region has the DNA TGTGCCAGCAGCTGGGGGCTGCGGGGACAGGGCGACAATGAGCAGTTCTTC. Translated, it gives CASSWGLRGQGDNEQFF.

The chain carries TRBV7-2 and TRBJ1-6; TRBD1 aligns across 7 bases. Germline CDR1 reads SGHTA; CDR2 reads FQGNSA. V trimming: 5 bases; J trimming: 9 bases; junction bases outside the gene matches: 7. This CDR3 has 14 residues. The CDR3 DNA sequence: TGTGCCAGCAGCACACGACAGGGACGTTCACCCCTCCACTTT. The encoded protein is CASSTRQGRSPLHF.

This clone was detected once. The CDR3 DNA follows: TGTGCCAGCAGTTCTGGGGGGTATGGCTACACCTTC. This translates into CASSSGGYGYTF. The chain is built from TRBV28 and TRBJ1-2; D is possibly TRBD1 (5 bases). Germline-derived CDR1 and CDR2 are MDHEN and SYDVKM. CDR3 length: 12 amino acids. With 4 bases removed from V and 5 bases from J, the gap between germline ends came to 8 bases.

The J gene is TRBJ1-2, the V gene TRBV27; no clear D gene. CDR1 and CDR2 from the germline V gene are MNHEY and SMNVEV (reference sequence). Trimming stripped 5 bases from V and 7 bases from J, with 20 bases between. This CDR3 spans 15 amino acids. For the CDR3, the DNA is TGTGCCAGCAGTCCTCGCCACCCCGGGTCCTCTGGCTACACCTTC. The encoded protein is CASSPRHPGSSGYTF.

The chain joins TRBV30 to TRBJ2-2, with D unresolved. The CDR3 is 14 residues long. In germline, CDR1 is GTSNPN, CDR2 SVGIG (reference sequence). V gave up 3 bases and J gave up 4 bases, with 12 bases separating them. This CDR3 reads CAWRGEAATGELFF. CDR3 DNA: TGTGCCTGGAGGGGTGAGGCAGCCACCGGGGAGCTGTTTTTT.

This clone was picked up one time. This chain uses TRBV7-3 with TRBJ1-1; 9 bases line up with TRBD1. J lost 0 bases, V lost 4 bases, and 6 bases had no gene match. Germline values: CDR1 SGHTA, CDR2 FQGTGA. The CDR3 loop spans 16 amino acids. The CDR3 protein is CASSSRTGVMNTEAFF. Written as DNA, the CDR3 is TGTGCCAGCAGCTCCCGGACAGGGGTCATGAACACTGAAGCTTTCTTT.

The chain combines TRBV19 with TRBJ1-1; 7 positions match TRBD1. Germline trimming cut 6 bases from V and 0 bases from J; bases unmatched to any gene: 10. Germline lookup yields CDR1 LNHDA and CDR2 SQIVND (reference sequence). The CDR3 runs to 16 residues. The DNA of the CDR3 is TGTGCCAGTAGACGGACAGGCCTCCCCCTGAACACTGAAGCTTTCTTT. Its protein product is CASRRTGLPLNTEAFF.

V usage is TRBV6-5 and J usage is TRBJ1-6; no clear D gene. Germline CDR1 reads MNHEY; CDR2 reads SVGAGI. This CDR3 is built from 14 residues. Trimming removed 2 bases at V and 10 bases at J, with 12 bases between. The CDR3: CASSYEAARSPLHF. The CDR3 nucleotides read TGTGCCAGCAGTTACGAGGCAGCGAGGTCACCCCTCCACTTT.

The CDR3: CASSSGRTPNEKLFF. The CDR3 DNA reads as TGTGCCAGCAGCTCAGGACGGACACCTAATGAAAAACTGTTTTTT. The chain uses TRBV9 and TRBJ1-4, with D perhaps matching TRBD1 (5 bases). V lost 4 bases to trimming and J lost 3 bases, with 13 bases between them. The CDR3 runs to 15 residues. Per the germline V gene, CDR1 is SGDLS and CDR2 is YYNGEE.

The CDR3 sequence: CASSFRVGLDGYTF. The CDR3 region has the DNA TGTGCCAGCAGTTTCAGGGTAGGATTGGATGGCTACACCTTC. This chain uses TRBV27 with TRBJ1-2; D perhaps matches TRBD1 (5 bases). This CDR3 is 14 amino acids long. Germline loops: CDR1 MNHEY, CDR2 SMNVEV (reference sequence). Trimming took off 3 bases at V and 6 bases at J, with 14 bases between the two ends.

CDR3 residues: CASSNPGLASRETQYF. The CDR3 nucleotides are TGTGCCAGCAGCAATCCGGGACTAGCGTCACGGGAGACCCAGTACTTC. V and J are TRBV7-8 and TRBJ2-5, with 10 bases matching TRBD2. Germline CDR1 and CDR2: SGHVS and FQNEAQ. The CDR3 consists of 16 residues. The ends lost 5 bases at V and 5 bases at J; junction bases unmatched: 11.

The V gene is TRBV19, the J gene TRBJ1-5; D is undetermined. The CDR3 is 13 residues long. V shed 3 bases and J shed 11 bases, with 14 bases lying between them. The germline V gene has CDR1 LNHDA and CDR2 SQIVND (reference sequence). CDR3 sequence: CASSMESRRTQHF. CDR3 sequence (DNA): TGTGCCAGTAGTATGGAGAGCCGTCGTACCCAGCATTTT.

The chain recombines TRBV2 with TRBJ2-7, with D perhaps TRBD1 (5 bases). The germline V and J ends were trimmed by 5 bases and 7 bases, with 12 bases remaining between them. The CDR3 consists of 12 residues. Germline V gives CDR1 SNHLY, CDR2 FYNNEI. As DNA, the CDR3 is TGTGCCAGCAGTCTGACCCGGACAGAGCAGTACTTC. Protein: CASSLTRTEQYF.

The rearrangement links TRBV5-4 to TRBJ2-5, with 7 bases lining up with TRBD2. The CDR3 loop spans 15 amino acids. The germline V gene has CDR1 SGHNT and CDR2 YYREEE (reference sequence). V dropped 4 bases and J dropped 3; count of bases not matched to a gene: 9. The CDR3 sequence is CASSLGRTGEETQYF. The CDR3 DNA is TGTGCCAGCAGCCTCGGGAGGACGGGTGAAGAGACCCAGTACTTC.

In nucleotides, the CDR3 is TGTGCCAGCAGCGTACAGGTATCTGCTGGAAACACCATATATTTT. Translated: CASSVQVSAGNTIYF. The chain recombines TRBV9 with TRBJ1-3, with D unclear. CDR1 and CDR2 (germline): SGDLS, YYNGEE. Trimming shortened V by 1 base and J by 2 bases, and 10 bases separated the two germline ends. The CDR3 totals 15 residues.